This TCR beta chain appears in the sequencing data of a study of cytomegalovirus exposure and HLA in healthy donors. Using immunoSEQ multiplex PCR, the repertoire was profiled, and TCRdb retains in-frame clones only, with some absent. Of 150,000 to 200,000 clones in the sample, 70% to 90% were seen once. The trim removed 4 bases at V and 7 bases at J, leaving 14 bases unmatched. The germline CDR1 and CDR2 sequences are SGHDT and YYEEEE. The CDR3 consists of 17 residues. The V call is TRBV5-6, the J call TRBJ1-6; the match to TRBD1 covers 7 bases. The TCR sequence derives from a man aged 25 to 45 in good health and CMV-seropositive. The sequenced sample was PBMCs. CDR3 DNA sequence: TGTGCCAGCAGCCCTGGACGACAGGGAATGGCCAATTCACCCCTCCACTTT. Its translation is CASSPGRQGMANSPLHF.